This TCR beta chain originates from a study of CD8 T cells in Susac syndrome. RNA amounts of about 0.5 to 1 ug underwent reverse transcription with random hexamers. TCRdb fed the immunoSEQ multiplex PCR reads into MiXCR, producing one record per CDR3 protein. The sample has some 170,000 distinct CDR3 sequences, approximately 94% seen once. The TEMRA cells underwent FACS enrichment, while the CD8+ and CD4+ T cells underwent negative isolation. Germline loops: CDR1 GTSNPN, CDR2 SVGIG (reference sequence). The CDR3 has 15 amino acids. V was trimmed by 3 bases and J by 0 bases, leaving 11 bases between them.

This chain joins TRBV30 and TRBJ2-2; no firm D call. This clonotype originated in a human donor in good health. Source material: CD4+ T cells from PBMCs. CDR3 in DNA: TGTGCCTGGAGCCGTGGACGGTCGAACACCGGGGAGCTGTTTTTT. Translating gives CAWSRGRSNTGELFF. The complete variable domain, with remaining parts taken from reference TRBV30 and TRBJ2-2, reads SQTIHQWPATLVQPVGSPLSLECTVEGTSNPNLYWYRQAAGRGLQLLFYSVGIGQISSEVPQNLSASRPQDRQFILSSKKLLLSDSGFYLCAWSRGRSNTGELFFGEGSRLTVL.